This passage covers 21 T cell receptor beta chains from one sample sequenced in a study of CD8+CD57+ T cells in acquired aplastic anemia. Both TCR beta VDJ combination and CDR3 sequence profiling were carried out. Genomic DNA was the template for this profiling. TCRdb re-called the reads with MiXCR, one entry per CDR3 protein. The sample includes roughly 58,000 distinct CDR3 sequences, around 55% seen only once; the top ten take less than 2.5%. What was sequenced was sorted CD4+, CD8+, or CD8+CD57+ T cells (not recorded which) from PBMCs. These receptors came from a human donor in good health, serving as a control.

This clonotype was detected ten times or more. The chain combines TRBV20-1 with TRBJ2-4, with a weak D call TRBD2 (6 bases). Trimming stripped 2 bases from V and 7 bases from J, with 15 bases between. In germline, CDR1 is DFQATT, CDR2 SNEGSKA (reference sequence). CDR3 size: 14 residues. The CDR3 spells CSARPPGSRNIQYF. DNA for the CDR3: TGCAGTGCTAGACCGCCCGGGAGCCGGAACATTCAGTACTTC.

This chain connects TRBV7-3 to TRBJ2-7; D uncertain. Per germline, CDR1 SGHTA and CDR2 FQGTGA. This CDR3 has 12 residues. V was trimmed by 4 bases and J by 9 bases, leaving 13 bases between them. The CDR3 DNA reads as TGTGCCAGCAGCTCGAAGGAGCCAGGGCAGTACTTC. It is translated as CASSSKEPGQYF.

The chain recombines TRBV29-1 with TRBJ1-2, with no clear D. Per germline, CDR1 SQVTM and CDR2 ANQGSEA. The CDR3 length is 11 residues. V was trimmed by 5 bases and J by 9 bases, leaving 13 bases between them. The DNA for the CDR3 is TGCAGCGTTTCGACTGGGAGTAGCTACACCTTC. This codes for CSVSTGSSYTF.

The chain has TRBV24-1 and TRBJ2-1; a possible D gene is TRBD2 (6 bases). The CDR3 length is 14 residues. Germline V gene lookup returns CDR1 KGHDR and CDR2 SFDVKD. Trimming stripped 3 bases from V and 7 bases from J, with 12 bases between. CDR3 sequence (DNA): TGTGCCACCAGTGATATCGGGGGAACTAATGAGCAGTTCTTC. It codes for CATSDIGGTNEQFF.

This clonotype was counted a single time. J is TRBJ2-1 and V is TRBV25-1, with D tentatively TRBD1 (6 bases). Trimming stripped 1 base from V and 4 bases from J, with 8 bases between. There are 14 residues in the CDR3. Germline V gives CDR1 MGHDK, CDR2 SYGVNS. CDR3 sequence (DNA): TGTGCCAGCAGTGAATTGGACAGTTACAATGAGCAGTTCTTC. Translating it yields CASSELDSYNEQFF.

The rearrangement uses TRBV29-1 and TRBJ1-1, with D perhaps TRBD1 (5 bases). CDR3 length: 14 residues. Trimming took off 7 bases at V and 2 bases at J, with 17 bases between the two ends. Germline CDR1 is SQVTM and CDR2 is ANQGSEA. The CDR3 protein is CSARRDGGNTEAFF. The DNA for the CDR3 is TGCAGCGCCCGAAGGGACGGGGGTAACACTGAAGCTTTCTTT.

The V call is TRBV10-2, the J call TRBJ1-2; TRBD1 matches 8 bases. CDR1 WSHSY and CDR2 SAAADI come from the germline V gene. The ends lost 6 bases at V and 8 bases at J; junction bases unmatched: 14. This CDR3 spans 15 amino acids. In nucleotides, the CDR3 is TGCGCCAGCAGCCCCTCCTTCCAGGGGGCGAGCGGCTACACCTTC. Protein: CASSPSFQGASGYTF.

This clonotype was counted at least ten times. The chain links TRBV27 to TRBJ1-2, with D perhaps matching TRBD1 (5 bases). CDR3 size: 16 residues. V was pared by 2 bases and J by 3 bases, with 16 bases between. CDR1 and CDR2 (germline): MNHEY, SMNVEV (reference sequence). This chain's CDR3 is CASSLKGRINHYGYTF. CDR3 nucleotide sequence: TGTGCCAGCAGTTTAAAGGGACGGATAAACCACTATGGCTACACCTTC.

V is TRBV19 and J is TRBJ2-1; D might be TRBD2 (5 bases). Trimming stripped 8 bases from V and 8 bases from J, with 19 bases between. CDR1 and CDR2 from the germline V gene are LNHDA and SQIVND (reference sequence). CDR3 length: 14 amino acids. The CDR3 sequence is CASRGGPTLDEQFF. In DNA form, the CDR3 reads TGTGCCAGTCGTGGCGGGCCCACCTTAGATGAGCAGTTCTTC.

This clonotype was recorded only once. This chain joins TRBV15 and TRBJ2-7, with D possibly being TRBD2 (5 bases). CDR1 is LNHNV, CDR2 YYDKDF, per germline (reference sequence). The length of the CDR3 is 15 residues. Trimming shortened V by 5 bases and J by 2 bases, and 16 bases separated the two germline ends. The CDR3: CATSGPLRGTYEQYF. The CDR3 bases are TGTGCCACCAGCGGCCCCCTCCGGGGAACCTACGAGCAGTACTTC.

By share, this clonotype ranks as medium-sized. The V gene is TRBV7-2, the J gene TRBJ2-5; 8 bases agree with TRBD1. CDR1 is SGHTA and CDR2 is FQGNSA in the germline V gene. The CDR3 extends over 13 amino acids. The ends lost 2 bases at V and 5 bases at J; junction bases unmatched: 1. The CDR3 DNA reads TGTGCCAGCAGCTTAAGACAGGGGGAGACCCAGTACTTC. Translating it yields CASSLRQGETQYF.

This clonotype was counted many times. The V gene is TRBV5-4, the J gene TRBJ1-5; TRBD1 is a possible D gene (5 bases). The V end was cut by 7 bases, the J end by 3 bases, with 8 bases between. The CDR3 is 12 amino acids. The germline V gene encodes CDR1 SGHNT and CDR2 YYREEE (reference sequence). CDR3 in DNA: TGTGCCAGCGGGGCCTACAATCAGCCCCAGCATTTT. Translated: CASGAYNQPQHF.

CDR3 in DNA: TGTGCCACCAGCAGGACAGGGTTTAATGAGCAGTTCTTC. Translated, it gives CATSRTGFNEQFF. The chain combines TRBV24-1 with TRBJ2-1; 8 bases are a match to TRBD1. This CDR3 is built from 13 residues. Germline V CDR1 and CDR2: KGHDR, SFDVKD. V shed 7 bases, J shed 7 bases, and the junction held 5 bases outside the gene matches.

This clonotype was found many times. V and J are TRBV6-1 and TRBJ1-2; D unresolved. The CDR3 is 13 amino acids. CDR1 is MNHNS and CDR2 is SASEGT in the germline V gene. Between the trimmed V and J ends, which lost 7 bases and 8 bases, there was a span of 17 bases. The CDR3 bases are TGTGCCAGCACCGAGGACCGGCCCCCAGGCTACACCTTC. Its protein product is CASTEDRPPGYTF.

The V and J genes are TRBV19 and TRBJ2-5; the match to TRBD1 covers 8 bases. This CDR3 comprises 14 residues. Germline loops: CDR1 LNHDA, CDR2 SQIVND (reference sequence). The ends lost 5 bases at V and 1 base at J; junction bases unmatched: 3. For the CDR3, the DNA is TGTGCCAGTAGTCTGGGACAGGTCCAAGAGACCCAGTACTTC. Its protein is CASSLGQVQETQYF.

CDR3 sequence: CATRGDTGGLSEQYF. DNA of the CDR3: TGTGCCACCAGAGGGGATACAGGGGGCCTTAGCGAGCAGTACTTC. This chain connects TRBV15 to TRBJ2-7; 9 nucleotides match TRBD1. This CDR3 region has 15 residues. The junction had 12 bases not matched to a gene; V was cut back by 6 bases and J by 6 bases. Germline V gene sequence: CDR1 LNHNV, CDR2 YYDKDF (reference sequence).

This clonotype was counted ten times or more. The J gene is TRBJ2-7, the V gene TRBV19; a weak D match, TRBD2 (6 bases). This CDR3 has 16 residues. The V gene lost 4 bases and the J gene lost 0 bases, with 16 bases spanning the gap. Germline V lookup: CDR1 LNHDA, CDR2 SQIVND (reference sequence). The CDR3 region has the DNA TGTGCCAGTAGTAAAGGAGGAGGGATGAGCTCCTACGAGCAGTACTTC. Its translation is CASSKGGGMSSYEQYF. The full variable domain, completed using reference TRBV19 and TRBJ2-7, is DGGITQSPKYLFRKEGQNVTLSCEQNLNHDAMYWYRQDPGQGLRLIYYSQIVNDFQKGDIAEGYSVSREKKESFPLTVTSAQKNPTAFYLCASSKGGGMSSYEQYFGPGTRLTVT.

The rearrangement links TRBV2 to TRBJ2-3; D not resolved. Germline values: CDR1 SNHLY, CDR2 FYNNEI. The CDR3 totals 12 residues. The V and J ends lost 5 bases and 4 bases respectively, with 7 bases between them. Here the CDR3 reads CASSPSADTQYF. In DNA form, the CDR3 reads TGTGCCAGCAGTCCCTCAGCAGATACGCAGTATTTT.

This chain links TRBV2 with TRBJ2-7; D is perhaps TRBD1 (5 bases). Germline lookup yields CDR1 SNHLY and CDR2 FYNNEI. This CDR3 spans 12 amino acids. V lost 6 bases to trimming and J lost 3 bases, with 9 bases between them. CDR3 sequence reads: CASRKQGYEQYF. CDR3 coding DNA: TGTGCCAGCAGGAAGCAGGGCTACGAGCAGTACTTC.

In its sample, this clonotype was seen many times. J is TRBJ1-5 and V is TRBV7-9; D unclear. CDR3 size: 12 residues. The ends were cut back, 5 bases at V and 5 bases at J, with 7 bases in the middle. Looked up from germline, CDR1 is SEHNR and CDR2 is FQNEAQ (reference sequence). The CDR3 region is CASSLDHQPQHF. The CDR3 nucleotides read TGTGCCAGCAGCCTAGACCATCAGCCCCAGCATTTT.

This clonotype has a handful of counts. The rearrangement uses TRBV10-3 and TRBJ2-7, with TRBD1 matching over 9 bases. The V segment lost 4 bases and the J segment 5 bases; nucleotides outside the gene matches: 6. The CDR3 spans 14 residues. Germline V gene data show CDR1 as ENHRY and CDR2 as SYGVKD. The CDR3 protein is CAISAPGQGHEQYF. CDR3 nucleotide sequence: TGTGCCATCAGTGCCCCGGGACAGGGTCACGAGCAGTACTTC.